This T cell receptor beta chain originates from a study of response to subunit inactivated influenza vaccine. Overall study results and limits: Only a handful of new T cells, the authors suggested, are recruited with each seasonal influenza vaccination.

TCRdb reprocessed the RT-PCR reads via MiXCR and lists one record per CDR3 protein. The data show around 650,000 distinct CDR3 sequences, 15% to 19% seen once. Note on this clonotype: Antigen: not known.

V lost 5 bases to trimming and J lost 4 bases; unmatched junction nucleotides: 6. This CDR3 comprises 14 residues. Germline V gene lookup returns CDR1 SGHTA and CDR2 FQGNSA. The chain employs TRBV7-2 and TRBJ2-3; 7 nucleotides agree with TRBD2. The sequences come from PBMCs from blood, collected roughly 12 days after vaccination. This sequence was found in a man in his fifties who received an inactivated influenza vaccine. CDR3 nucleotides: TGTGCCAGCAGCCGGGAGGTAGCAGCAGATACGCAGTATTTT. Encoded protein: CASSREVAADTQYF.